This entry lists 10 T cell receptor beta chains sequenced from one sample in a study of TIL therapy for anti-PD-1-resistant metastatic lung cancer. The libraries were made with immunoSEQ v3. Using immunoSEQ multiplex PCR, the repertoire was profiled, and TCRdb retains in-frame clones only, with some absent. The sample has tens of thousands of clones, 80% to 90% seen once; the top ten hold around 2.6%. Time point specified: pre-treatment sample, taken before nivolumab and TIL therapy. The sequencing used blood, collected at baseline. Source of these receptors: a person aged 25-79 years with non-small cell lung cancer.

This clone was seen once. This CDR3 is CAWSRSLGVNYGYTF. CDR3 nucleotides: TGTGCCTGGAGCAGGTCGCTTGGGGTTAATTATGGCTACACCTTC. This chain uses TRBV30 with TRBJ1-2; D call uncertain. Trimming cost V 3 bases and J 5 bases, with 19 bases left between them. Germline V gives CDR1 GTSNPN, CDR2 SVGIG (reference sequence). The CDR3 sequence is 15 residues long.

CDR3 region: CASRYDLAGGPYNEQFF. As DNA, the CDR3 is TGTGCAAGTCGCTACGATCTAGCGGGGGGCCCCTACAATGAGCAGTTCTTC. The V call is TRBV12-2, the J call TRBJ2-1; the DNA was not used to check the table's D call, TRBD2. TRBV12-2 is labeled a pseudogene. The CDR3 has 17 amino acids.

This clone was observed once. This rearrangement joins TRBV10-2 to TRBJ2-3, with 7 bases that match TRBD2. From germline, CDR1 is WSHSY and CDR2 SAAADI. This CDR3 region has 15 residues. V shed 6 bases and J 2 bases; nucleotides not matched to a gene: 8. Here the CDR3 DNA reads TGCGCCAGCAGCTACACCGGGACTACCACAGATACGCAGTATTTT. Its protein product is CASSYTGTTTDTQYF.

J is TRBJ1-1 and V is TRBV3-1 (or the pseudogene TRBV3-2), with D possibly being TRBD1 (6 bases). The CDR3 spans 14 residues. Trimming removed 6 bases at V and 1 base at J, with 12 bases between. Germline V lookup: CDR1 LGHDT, CDR2 YNNKEL (reference sequence). DNA for the CDR3: TGTGCCAGCAGTTACAGGGAGACGAACACTGAAGCTTTCTTT. It translates to CASSYRETNTEAFF.

The chain employs TRBV19 and TRBJ2-2; D may correspond to TRBD1 or TRBD2 (5 bases each). From germline, CDR1 is LNHDA and CDR2 SQIVND (reference sequence). V lost 5 bases and J lost 3, with 13 bases in between. CDR3 length: 15 amino acids. The CDR3 spells CASSRGRGHTGELFF. The CDR3 DNA follows: TGTGCCAGTAGTCGGGGCAGAGGTCACACCGGGGAGCTGTTTTTT.

V is TRBV19 and J is TRBJ2-3; maybe TRBD1 (6 bases). Between the trimmed V and J ends, which lost 5 bases and 2 bases, there was a span of 20 bases. Germline loops: CDR1 LNHDA, CDR2 SQIVND (reference sequence). The CDR3 contains 17 residues. The CDR3 sequence: CASSRSGGGAYTDTQYF. In nucleotides, the CDR3 is TGTGCCAGTAGTCGATCCGGTGGGGGCGCTTACACAGATACGCAGTATTTT. Full variable domain (missing parts from reference TRBV19 and TRBJ2-3): DGGITQSPKYLFRKEGQNVTLSCEQNLNHDAMYWYRQDPGQGLRLIYYSQIVNDFQKGDIAEGYSVSREKKESFPLTVTSAQKNPTAFYLCASSRSGGGAYTDTQYFGPGTRLTVL.

This clone is categorized as medium-sized. The chain employs TRBV19 and TRBJ1-2; 9 nucleotides match TRBD1. The V and J ends lost 5 bases and 8 bases, in that order; junction bases with no gene match: 12. The V gene's germline CDR1 is LNHDA and CDR2 SQIVND (reference sequence). There are 15 residues in the CDR3. DNA of the CDR3: TGTGCCAGTAGTGCCTCCCTACAGGGGGCGGAAGGCTACACCTTC. Its protein product is CASSASLQGAEGYTF.

The chain couples TRBV9 to TRBJ2-2; 7 nucleotides match TRBD1. Losses at the gene ends were 3 bases for V and 4 bases for J; bases not matched to a gene: 9. The CDR3 length is 16 residues. Germline V gene data show CDR1 as SGDLS and CDR2 as YYNGEE. The CDR3 loop reads CASSARGRGFTGELFF. The CDR3 nucleotides are TGTGCCAGCAGCGCTCGGGGCAGGGGGTTCACCGGGGAGCTGTTTTTT.

The rearrangement uses TRBV18 and TRBJ2-3, with 8 bases lining up with TRBD2. CDR1 is KGHSH and CDR2 is LQKENI in the germline V gene. The CDR3 covers 14 residues. V lost 3 bases, J lost 4 bases, and 3 bases stayed unmatched. CDR3 region: CASSPGLAADTQYF. DNA for the CDR3: TGTGCCAGCTCACCCGGACTAGCAGCAGATACGCAGTATTTT.

The CDR3 DNA is TGTGCCAGCAGTTTATTTCCAGGACGCTACGAGCAGTACTTC. Translation gives CASSLFPGRYEQYF. The rearrangement links TRBV27 to TRBJ2-7; D is undetermined. Per the germline V gene, CDR1 is MNHEY and CDR2 is SMNVEV (reference sequence). The CDR3 is 14 amino acids. V gave up 1 base and J gave up 3 bases, with 10 bases separating them.